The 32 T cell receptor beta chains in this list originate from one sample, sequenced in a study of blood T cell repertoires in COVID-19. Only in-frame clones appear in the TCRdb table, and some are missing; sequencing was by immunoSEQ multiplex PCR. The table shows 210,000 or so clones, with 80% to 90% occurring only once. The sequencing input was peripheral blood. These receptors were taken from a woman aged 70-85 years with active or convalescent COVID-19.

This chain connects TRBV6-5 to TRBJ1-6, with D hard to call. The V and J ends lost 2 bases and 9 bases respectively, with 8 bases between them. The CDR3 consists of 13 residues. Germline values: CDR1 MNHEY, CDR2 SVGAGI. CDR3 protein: CASSYRGSSPLHF. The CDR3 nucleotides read TGTGCCAGCAGTTACCGAGGAAGTTCACCCCTCCACTTT.

CDR3 nucleotide sequence: TGTGCCAGCACCCTCGGGGGTGCGAACACCGGGGAGCTGTTTTTT. The encoded protein is CASTLGGANTGELFF. The J gene is TRBJ2-2, the V gene TRBV9, with D perhaps matching TRBD2 (6 bases). Trimming left V 6 bases short and J 0 bases short, with 12 bases between. CDR3 size: 15 residues. In germline, CDR1 is SGDLS, CDR2 YYNGEE.

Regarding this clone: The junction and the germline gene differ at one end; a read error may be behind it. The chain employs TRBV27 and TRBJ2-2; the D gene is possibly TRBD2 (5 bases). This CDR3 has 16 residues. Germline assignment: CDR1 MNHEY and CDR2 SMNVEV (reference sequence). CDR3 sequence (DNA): TGTGCCAGCAGTTCCGATCGCCTTGCATTTTCCGGGGAGCGGTTTTTT. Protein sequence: CASSSDRLAFSGERFF.

The CDR3: CASSAPGQGAGTEAFF. CDR3 coding DNA: TGTGCCAGCAGTGCCCCGGGACAGGGGGCGGGTACTGAAGCTTTCTTT. The chain joins TRBV6-4 to TRBJ1-1; 12 bases map to TRBD1. The germline V gene encodes CDR1 MRHNA and CDR2 SNTAGT. This CDR3 spans 16 amino acids. V shed 4 bases, J shed 5 bases, and the junction held 8 bases outside the gene matches.

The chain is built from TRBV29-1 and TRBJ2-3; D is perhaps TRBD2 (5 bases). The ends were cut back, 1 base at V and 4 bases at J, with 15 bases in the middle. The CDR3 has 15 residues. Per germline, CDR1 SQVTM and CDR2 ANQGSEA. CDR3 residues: CSVEVVRDRADTQYF. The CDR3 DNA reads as TGCAGCGTTGAAGTGGTCCGGGATCGGGCAGATACGCAGTATTTT.

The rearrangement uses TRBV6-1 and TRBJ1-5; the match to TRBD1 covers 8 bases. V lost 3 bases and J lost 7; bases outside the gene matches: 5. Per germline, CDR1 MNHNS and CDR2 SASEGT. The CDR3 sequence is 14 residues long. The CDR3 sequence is CASSEGQATQPQHF. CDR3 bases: TGTGCCAGCAGTGAGGGACAGGCTACGCAGCCCCAGCATTTT.

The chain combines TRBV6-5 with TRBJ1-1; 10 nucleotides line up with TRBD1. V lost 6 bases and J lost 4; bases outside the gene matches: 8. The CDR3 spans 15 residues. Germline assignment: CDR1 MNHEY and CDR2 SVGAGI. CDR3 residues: CASRSRDRGPTEAFF. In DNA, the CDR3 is TGTGCCAGCAGAAGCCGGGACAGGGGACCCACTGAAGCTTTCTTT.

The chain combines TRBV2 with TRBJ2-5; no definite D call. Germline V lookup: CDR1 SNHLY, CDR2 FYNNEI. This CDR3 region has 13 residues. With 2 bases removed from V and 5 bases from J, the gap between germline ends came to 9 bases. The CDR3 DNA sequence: TGTGCCAGCAGTGAATCGGTTCCGGAGACCCAGTACTTC. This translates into CASSESVPETQYF.

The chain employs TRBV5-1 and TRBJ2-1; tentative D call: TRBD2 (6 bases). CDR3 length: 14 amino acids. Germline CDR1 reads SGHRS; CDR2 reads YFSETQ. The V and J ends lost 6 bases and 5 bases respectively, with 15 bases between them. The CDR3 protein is CASKISGADNEQFF. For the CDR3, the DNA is TGCGCCAGCAAAATTAGCGGAGCCGACAATGAGCAGTTCTTC.

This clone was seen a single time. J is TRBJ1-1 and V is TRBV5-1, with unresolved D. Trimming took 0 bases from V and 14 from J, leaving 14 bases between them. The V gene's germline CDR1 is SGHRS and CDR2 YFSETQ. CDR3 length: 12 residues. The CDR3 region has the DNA TGCGCCAGCAGCTTGGGGGGAGGATCGGGCTTCTTT. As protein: CASSLGGGSGFF.

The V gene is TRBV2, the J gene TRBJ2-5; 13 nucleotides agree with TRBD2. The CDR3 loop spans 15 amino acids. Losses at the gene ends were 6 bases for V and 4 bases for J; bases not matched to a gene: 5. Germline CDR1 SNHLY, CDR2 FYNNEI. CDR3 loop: CASSPTSGRGETQYF. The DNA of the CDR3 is TGTGCCAGCAGCCCCACTAGCGGGAGGGGAGAGACCCAGTACTTC.

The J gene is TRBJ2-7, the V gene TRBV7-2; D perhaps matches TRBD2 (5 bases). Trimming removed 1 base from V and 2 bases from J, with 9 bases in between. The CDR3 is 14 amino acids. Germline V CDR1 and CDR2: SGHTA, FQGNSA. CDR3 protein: CASSLVGGPYEQYF. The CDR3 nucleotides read TGTGCCAGCAGCTTAGTCGGCGGGCCCTACGAGCAGTACTTC.

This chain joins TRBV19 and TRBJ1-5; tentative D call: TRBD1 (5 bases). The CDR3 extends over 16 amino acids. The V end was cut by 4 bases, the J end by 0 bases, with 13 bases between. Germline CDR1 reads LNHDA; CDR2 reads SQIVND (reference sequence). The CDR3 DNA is TGTGCCAGTAGTACAAGAAGACAGAATAGCAATCAGCCCCAGCATTTT. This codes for CASSTRRQNSNQPQHF.

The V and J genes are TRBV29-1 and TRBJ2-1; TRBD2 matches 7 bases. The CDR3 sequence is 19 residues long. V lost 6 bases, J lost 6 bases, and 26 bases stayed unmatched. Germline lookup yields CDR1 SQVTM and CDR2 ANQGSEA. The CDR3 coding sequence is TGCAGCGTGGGGAGGATCGCCGGGACTTATAGGCGGGGGTCCAATGAGCAGTTCTTC. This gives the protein CSVGRIAGTYRRGSNEQFF.

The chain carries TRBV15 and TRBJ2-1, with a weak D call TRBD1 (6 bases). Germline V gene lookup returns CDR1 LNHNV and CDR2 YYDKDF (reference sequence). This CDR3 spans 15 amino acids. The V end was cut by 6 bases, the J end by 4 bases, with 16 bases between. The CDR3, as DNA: TGTGCCACCAGGCACAGGGACGGGGCGTACAATGAGCAGTTCTTC. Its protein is CATRHRDGAYNEQFF.

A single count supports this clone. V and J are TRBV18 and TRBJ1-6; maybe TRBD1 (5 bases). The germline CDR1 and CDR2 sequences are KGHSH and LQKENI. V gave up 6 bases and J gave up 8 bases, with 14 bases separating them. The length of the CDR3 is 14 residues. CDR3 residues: CASSPNTGYSPLHF. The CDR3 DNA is TGTGCCAGCTCCCCTAACACAGGCTATTCACCCCTCCACTTT.

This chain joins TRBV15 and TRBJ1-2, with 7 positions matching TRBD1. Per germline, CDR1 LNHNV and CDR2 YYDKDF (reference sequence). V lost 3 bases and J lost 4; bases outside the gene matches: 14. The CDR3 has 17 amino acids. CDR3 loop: CATSRSLGRQGVYGYTF. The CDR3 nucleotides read TGTGCCACCAGCAGGTCCCTCGGACGGCAGGGGGTCTATGGCTACACCTTC. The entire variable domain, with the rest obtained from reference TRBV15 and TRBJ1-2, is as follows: DAMVIQNPRYQVTQFGKPVTLSCSQTLNHNVMYWYQQKSSQAPKLLFHYYDKDFNNEADTPDNFQSRRPNTSFCFLDIRSPGLGDTAMYLCATSRSLGRQGVYGYTFGSGTRLTVV.

CDR3 DNA sequence: TGTGCCAGCAGCTTAGGGCTAGCGGTAGCCCATGAGCAGTTCTTC. It yields the protein CASSLGLAVAHEQFF. The chain is built from TRBV11-3 and TRBJ2-1, with 7 bases lining up with TRBD2. CDR1 and CDR2 (germline): SGHNT, YENEEA. The ends lost 1 base at V and 8 bases at J; junction bases unmatched: 8. CDR3 length: 15 amino acids.

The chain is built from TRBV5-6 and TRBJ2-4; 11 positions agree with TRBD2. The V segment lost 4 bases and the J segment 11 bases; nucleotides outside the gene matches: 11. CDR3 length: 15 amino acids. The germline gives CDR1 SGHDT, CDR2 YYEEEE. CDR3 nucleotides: TGTGCCAGCAGCGCCAGACTAGCGGGGAGAGGGGTTCAGTACTTC. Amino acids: CASSARLAGRGVQYF. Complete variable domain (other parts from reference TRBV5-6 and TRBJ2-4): DAGVTQSPTHLIKTRGQQVTLRCSPKSGHDTVSWYQQALGQGPQFIFQYYEEEERQRGNFPDRFSGHQFPNYSSELNVNALLLGDSALYLCASSARLAGRGVQYFGAGTRLSVL.

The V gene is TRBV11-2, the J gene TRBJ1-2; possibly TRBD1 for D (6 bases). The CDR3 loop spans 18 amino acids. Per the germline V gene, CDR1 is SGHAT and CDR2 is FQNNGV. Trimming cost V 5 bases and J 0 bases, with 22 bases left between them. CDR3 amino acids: CASSNIRGGPRANYGYTF. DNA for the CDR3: TGTGCCAGCAGCAACATTAGAGGGGGACCTAGGGCTAACTATGGCTACACCTTC.

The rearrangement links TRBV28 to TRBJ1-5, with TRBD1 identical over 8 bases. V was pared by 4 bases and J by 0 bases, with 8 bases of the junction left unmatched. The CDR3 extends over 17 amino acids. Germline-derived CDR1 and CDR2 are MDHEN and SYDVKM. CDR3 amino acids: CASSSRTGWYSNQPQHF. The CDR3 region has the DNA TGTGCCAGCAGTTCTAGGACAGGGTGGTATAGCAATCAGCCCCAGCATTTT.

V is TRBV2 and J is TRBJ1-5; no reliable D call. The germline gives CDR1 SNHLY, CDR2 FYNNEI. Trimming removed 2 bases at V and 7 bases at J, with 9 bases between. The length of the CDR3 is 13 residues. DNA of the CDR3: TGTGCCAGCAGTGAACGGGTAGTGCAGCCCCAGCATTTT. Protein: CASSERVVQPQHF.

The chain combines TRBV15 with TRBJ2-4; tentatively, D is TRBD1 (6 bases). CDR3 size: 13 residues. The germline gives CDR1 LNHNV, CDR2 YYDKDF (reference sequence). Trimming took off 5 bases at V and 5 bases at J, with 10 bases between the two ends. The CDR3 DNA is TGTGCCACCAGCCGGACAGCGCAAAACATTCAGTACTTC. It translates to CATSRTAQNIQYF.

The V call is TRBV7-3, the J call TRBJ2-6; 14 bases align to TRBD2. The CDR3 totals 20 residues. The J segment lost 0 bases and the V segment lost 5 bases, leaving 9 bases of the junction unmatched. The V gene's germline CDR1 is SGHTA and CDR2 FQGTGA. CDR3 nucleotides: TGTGCCAGCAGCCTCGGACTAGCGGGAGGCACCTACTCTGGGGCCAACGTCCTGACTTTC. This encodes CASSLGLAGGTYSGANVLTF.

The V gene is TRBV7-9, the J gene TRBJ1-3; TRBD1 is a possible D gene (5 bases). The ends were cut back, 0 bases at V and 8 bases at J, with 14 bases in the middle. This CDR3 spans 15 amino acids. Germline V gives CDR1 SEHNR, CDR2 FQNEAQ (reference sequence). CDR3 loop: CASSLASGPPDTIYF. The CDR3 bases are TGTGCCAGCAGCTTAGCTTCAGGGCCCCCGGACACCATATATTTT.

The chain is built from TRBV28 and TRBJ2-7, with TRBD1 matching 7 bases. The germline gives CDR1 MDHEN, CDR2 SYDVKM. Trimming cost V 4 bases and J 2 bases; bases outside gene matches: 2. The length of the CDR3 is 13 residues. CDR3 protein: CASSWDSTYEQYF. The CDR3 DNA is TGTGCCAGCAGTTGGGACAGCACCTACGAGCAGTACTTC. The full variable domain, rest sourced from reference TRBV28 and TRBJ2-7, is DVKVTQSSRYLVKRTGEKVFLECVQDMDHENMFWYRQDPGLGLRLIYFSYDVKMKEKGDIPEGYSVSREKKERFSLILESASTNQTSMYLCASSWDSTYEQYFGPGTRLTVT.

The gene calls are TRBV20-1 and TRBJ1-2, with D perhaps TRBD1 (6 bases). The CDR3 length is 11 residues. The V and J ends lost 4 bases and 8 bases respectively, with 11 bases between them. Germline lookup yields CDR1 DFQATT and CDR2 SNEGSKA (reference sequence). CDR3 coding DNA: TGCAGTGCTACAACCAGGGGCGGCTACACCTTC. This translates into CSATTRGGYTF.

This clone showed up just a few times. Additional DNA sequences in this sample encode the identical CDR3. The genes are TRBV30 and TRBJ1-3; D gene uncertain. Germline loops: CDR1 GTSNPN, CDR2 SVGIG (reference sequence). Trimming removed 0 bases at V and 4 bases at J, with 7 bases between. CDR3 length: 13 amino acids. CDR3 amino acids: CAWSVARGNTIYF. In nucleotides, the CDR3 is TGTGCCTGGAGTGTAGCCAGGGGAAACACCATATATTTT.

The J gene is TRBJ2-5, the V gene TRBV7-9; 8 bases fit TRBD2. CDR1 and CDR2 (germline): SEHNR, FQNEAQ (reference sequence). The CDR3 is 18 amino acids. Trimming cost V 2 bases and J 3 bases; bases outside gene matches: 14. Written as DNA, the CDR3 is TGTGCCAGCAGCTTATTTGAGTCTGGGATAGCGGGAAAAGAGACCCAGTACTTC. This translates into CASSLFESGIAGKETQYF.

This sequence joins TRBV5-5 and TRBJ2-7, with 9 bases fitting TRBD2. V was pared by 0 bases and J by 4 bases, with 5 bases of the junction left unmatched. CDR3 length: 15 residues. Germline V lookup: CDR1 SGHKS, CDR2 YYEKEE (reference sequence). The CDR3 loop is CASSLVSSGIYEQYF. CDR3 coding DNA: TGTGCCAGCAGCTTGGTGTCTAGCGGGATTTACGAGCAGTACTTC. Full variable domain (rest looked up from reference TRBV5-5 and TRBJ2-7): DAGVTQSPTHLIKTRGQQVTLRCSPISGHKSVSWYQQVLGQGPQFIFQYYEKEERGRGNFPDRFSARQFPNYSSELNVNALLLGDSALYLCASSLVSSGIYEQYFGPGTRLTVT.

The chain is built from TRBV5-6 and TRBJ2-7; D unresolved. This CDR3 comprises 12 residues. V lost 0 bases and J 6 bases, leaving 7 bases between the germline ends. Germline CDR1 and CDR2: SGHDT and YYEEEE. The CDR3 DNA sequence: TGTGCCAGCAGCTTGGTAGACTCCGAGCAGTACTTC. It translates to CASSLVDSEQYF.

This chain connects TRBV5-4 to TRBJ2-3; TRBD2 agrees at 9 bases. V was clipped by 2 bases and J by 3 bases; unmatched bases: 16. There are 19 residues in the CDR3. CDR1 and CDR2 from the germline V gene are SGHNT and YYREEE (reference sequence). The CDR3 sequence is CASSLLHSAGGLGTDTQYF. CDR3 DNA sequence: TGTGCCAGCAGCTTACTTCATTCAGCGGGAGGCCTAGGAACAGATACGCAGTATTTT.